This TCR beta chain was found in a study of a mutant IDH1 vaccine in newly diagnosed glioma (dated by TCRdb to about 2021). For the wider study: Vaccination began 4-6 weeks after radiotherapy alone, or alongside temozolomide cycles in the chemotherapy-containing groups. The 32 treated patients were roughly 62% male and roughly 38% female, with a mean age of approximately 40 years. Before enrollment, patients had received standard therapy of radiotherapy alone, temozolomide alone, or radiochemotherapy with temozolomide; most received the combination. The week-35 safety follow-up was designated visit V12, and the week-47 end of study was designated visit V13. Peripheral blood samples were drawn at six visits, namely V03 (baseline), V05, V07, V10, V12 and V13. For exploratory analyses, under 30 treated patients had longitudinal TCRB deep sequencing done wherever samples were available. General conclusions and limits of the study: Immune responses induced by the vaccine were seen in roughly 95% of patients across multiple MHC alleles. According to the authors, sample limitations meant that analyses of patient blood samples could not be reproduced. Selection of PBMC samples for TCRB deep sequencing was based on availability. Pseudoprogression appeared unrelated to alterations in the top peripheral T cell clonotypes detected by TCRB sequencing.

According to the germline V gene, CDR1 reads LGHNA and CDR2 reads YSLEER. The CDR3 runs 15 residues from the cysteine to the phenylalanine. Of the read, only the CDR3 DNA is kept; its 45 bases are in frame from base 1. V and J are trimmed by 5 bases and 2 bases, and the gene matches miss 5 bases of the junction. The receptor library was made with the immunoSEQ multiplex PCR assay. Following the manufacturer's protocol, the hsTCRB Kit was used to amplify rearranged TCR beta chain sequences. Sequencing of TCRB libraries was carried out on an Illumina MiSeq. The authors' analysis ran thus. The proprietary platform of the kit vendor was used for demultiplexing, trimming and gene mapping. TCRdb limited this immuneACCESS table to in-frame rearrangements with V and J called. A share of clones is missing; checked studies link under half to unresolved V genes, and the rest is unexplained. V, J and clone size reflect that table, while D and trimming were determined from the DNA. Here the sample has some 56,000 clones; roughly 76% occur a single time. Around 5% of the sample is in the top ten clones.

With regard to this clone: Its cognate antigen has yet to be identified. Qualities for individual bases were not recorded, and no much larger clone is one base off.

The time point label for this specimen denotes: week 47, end of study. A 20-mer mutant IDH1 peptide at 300 micrograms in Montanide made up each vaccine dose, which was injected subcutaneously together with topical imiquimod. Across visits V03 through V10, patients got a total of eight vaccinations, given in weeks 1, 3, 5, 7, 11, 15, 19 and 23. All donors had newly diagnosed IDH1-mutant astrocytomas of WHO grade 3 or 4 that showed loss of nuclear ATRX. The samples were drawn from NOA16, a multicentre, single-arm, open-label phase I trial in Germany that tested a mutant IDH1 peptide vaccine in humans for the first time. Genomic DNA for TCRB sequencing was extracted from EDTA blood using the DNeasy Blood and Tissue Kit.

This TCR was recovered from a man in his fifties with glioma. The specimen was PBMCs, collected from a glioma patient whose treatment included an IDH1 peptide vaccine. The rearrangement combines TRBV4-3 with TRBJ2-3, with 9 middle bases fitting TRBD2. The nucleotide sequence reads as follows: TGCGCCAGCAGCTATAGCGGGGGCCTCACAGATACGCAGTATTTT. It encodes CASSYSGGLTDTQYF.